This T cell receptor beta chain came from a study of blood T cell repertoires in COVID-19. Study details: Italy, Spain and the United States were the sources of the convalescent and acute COVID-19 samples. The analysed material was cDNA or gDNA that came from T cells, B-cell-depleted T cells, or PBMCs.

Clones were sequenced by immunoSEQ multiplex PCR, and TCRdb holds only the in-frame ones, with some missing. The sample lists about 250,000 clones, roughly 80% occurring once. Sequencing was carried out using peripheral blood. This clonotype was sampled from an elderly woman with acute or convalescent COVID-19.

Here the CDR3 reads CASSPGTGLNEQYF. CDR3 coding DNA: TGTGCCAGCTCACCGGGGACAGGGTTGAACGAGCAGTACTTC. The gene calls are TRBV18 and TRBJ2-7; 9 bases are a match to TRBD1. The CDR3 runs to 14 residues. The V and J ends lost 3 bases and 5 bases, in that order; junction bases with no gene match: 5. The germline gives CDR1 KGHSH, CDR2 LQKENI.